The next 27 T cell receptor beta chains were all read from a single sample in a study of beta chain features in type 1 diabetes. Expressed TCRB transcripts were sequenced because the isolated RNA had all been reverse transcribed beforehand. The protocol was immunoSEQ multiplex PCR, while the TCRdb copy is restricted to in-frame clones and leaves out a portion. The sample shows under 450,000 clones, around 15% of them seen only once. The specimen sequenced was naive CD4+ T cells from blood. All receptors derive from a woman aged 18 to 35 in good health.

The chain is built from TRBV14 and TRBJ1-5; TRBD1 matches at 9 bases. Trimming removed 9 bases from V and 4 bases from J; junction bases left unmatched: 10. The CDR3 runs to 15 residues. Germline CDR1 and CDR2: SGHDN and FVKESK. CDR3 amino acids: CARPDRGKSNQPQHF. CDR3 sequence (DNA): TGTGCCAGACCGGACAGGGGAAAGTCTAATCAGCCCCAGCATTTT.

This chain joins TRBV29-1 and TRBJ2-7, with D possibly being TRBD1 (6 bases). The germline gives CDR1 SQVTM, CDR2 ANQGSEA. The length of the CDR3 is 13 residues. V lost 7 bases to trimming and J lost 4 bases, with 17 bases between them. The CDR3 DNA is TGCAGCGCCTCGGGACACATGAATTACGAGCAGTACTTC. Its translation: CSASGHMNYEQYF.

This clone was seen only a few times. Other nucleotide sequences in the sample specify the same CDR3. The rearrangement uses TRBV5-1 and TRBJ2-7; D may be TRBD2 (5 bases). Germline CDR1 is SGHRS and CDR2 is YFSETQ. The CDR3 runs to 14 residues. With 2 bases removed from V and 1 base from J, the gap between germline ends came to 10 bases. This CDR3 reads CASSLLTGSYEQYF. CDR3 coding DNA: TGCGCCAGCAGCTTATTGACGGGATCCTACGAGCAGTACTTC.

This clone was seen a handful of times. V gene TRBV4-1 combines with J gene TRBJ2-5; 10 nucleotides align to TRBD1. The CDR3 totals 13 residues. The V and J ends lost 5 bases and 4 bases, in that order; junction bases with no gene match: 1. Germline CDR1 is MGHRA and CDR2 is YSYEKL. CDR3 residues: CASSWTGGETQYF. In nucleotides, the CDR3 is TGCGCCAGCAGCTGGACAGGGGGAGAGACCCAGTACTTC.

The genes are TRBV29-1 and TRBJ1-5; D is ambiguous. The V gene's germline CDR1 is SQVTM and CDR2 ANQGSEA. V was clipped by 4 bases and J by 0 bases, with 7 bases between them. The CDR3 extends over 13 amino acids. CDR3 in DNA: TGCAGCGTTGGGCACCTTAGCAATCAGCCCCAGCATTTT. It codes for CSVGHLSNQPQHF.

This clone was counted only a few times. V usage is TRBV28 and J usage is TRBJ2-7; tentative D call: TRBD2 (6 bases). This CDR3 is 16 amino acids long. V was cut by 1 base and J by 6 bases, with 19 bases left in between. Germline V gives CDR1 MDHEN, CDR2 SYDVKM. For the CDR3, the DNA is TGTGCCAGCAGTTTATATGGGGGGTTTATGGTAACCGAGCAGTACTTC. Translated, it gives CASSLYGGFMVTEQYF.

V gene TRBV30 combines with J gene TRBJ2-2, with a tentative D call TRBD1 (5 bases). The CDR3 sequence is 12 residues long. CDR1 is GTSNPN and CDR2 is SVGIG in the germline V gene (reference sequence). This CDR3 is CARGPNTGELFF. DNA of the CDR3: TGTGCTAGGGGCCCGAACACCGGGGAGCTGTTTTTT.

The CDR3 reads CASSVQGRTFGTDTQYF. The CDR3 region has the DNA TGTGCCAGCAGCGTACAGGGGCGTACTTTTGGCACAGATACGCAGTATTTT. This chain links TRBV9 with TRBJ2-3, with D possibly matching TRBD1 (6 bases). Trimming took 1 base from V and 1 from J, leaving 16 bases between them. Germline CDR1 is SGDLS and CDR2 is YYNGEE. The CDR3 extends over 17 amino acids.

This clone has more than one count but fewer than ten. The chain combines TRBV7-9 with TRBJ2-5; D is ambiguous. Germline values: CDR1 SEHNR, CDR2 FQNEAQ (reference sequence). V was pared by 3 bases and J by 1 base, with 6 bases between. There are 13 residues in the CDR3. CDR3 DNA sequence: TGTGCCAGCAGCTTCGTCAGCCAAGAGACCCAGTACTTC. Its translation: CASSFVSQETQYF.

The gene calls are TRBV18 and TRBJ2-4; TRBD1 might be the D (5 bases). This CDR3 has 15 residues. Trimming cost V 2 bases and J 7 bases, with 15 bases left between them. Looked up from germline, CDR1 is KGHSH and CDR2 is LQKENI. In DNA, the CDR3 is TGTGCCAGCTCACCAGGTGATTCAGGGCGGAACATTCAGTACTTC. Translation gives CASSPGDSGRNIQYF. Drawing the rest from reference TRBV18 and TRBJ2-4, the complete variable domain is NAGVMQNPRHLVRRRGQEARLRCSPMKGHSHVYWYRQLPEEGLKFMVYLQKENIIDESGMPKERFSAEFPKEGPSILRIQQVVRGDSAAYFCASSPGDSGRNIQYFGAGTRLSVL.

The rearrangement links TRBV18 to TRBJ1-1, with D perhaps TRBD1 (5 bases). Per the germline V gene, CDR1 is KGHSH and CDR2 is LQKENI. This CDR3 comprises 14 residues. Between the trimmed V and J ends, which lost 2 bases and 9 bases, there was a span of 16 bases. CDR3 nucleotides: TGTGCCAGCTCACCAAGCAGGGAGGTCGCGAAAGCTTTCTTT. The encoded protein is CASSPSREVAKAFF.

This clone was counted only a few times. This chain uses TRBV29-1 with TRBJ1-4; a weak D match, TRBD1 (5 bases). The length of the CDR3 is 13 residues. V was trimmed by 3 bases and J by 7 bases, leaving 12 bases between them. Germline values: CDR1 SQVTM, CDR2 ANQGSEA. DNA for the CDR3: TGCAGCGTTGAGGGGCAGTTCACTGAAAAACTGTTTTTT. Amino acid sequence: CSVEGQFTEKLFF.

Only a few counts were recorded for this clone. The chain combines TRBV5-1 with TRBJ1-5, with 7 bases lining up with TRBD1. Germline CDR1 is SGHRS and CDR2 is YFSETQ. J lost 2 bases, V lost 4 bases, and 3 bases had no gene match. The CDR3 runs 14 residues. CDR3 residues: CASSEGTGNQPQHF. CDR3 DNA sequence: TGCGCCAGCAGCGAGGGGACAGGCAATCAGCCCCAGCATTTT. Full variable domain (remainder filled in from reference TRBV5-1 and TRBJ1-5): KAGVTQTPRYLIKTRGQQVTLSCSPISGHRSVSWYQQTPGQGLQFLFEYFSETQRNKGNFPGRFSGRQFSNSRSEMNVSTLELGDSALYLCASSEGTGNQPQHFGDGTRLSIL.

The chain recombines TRBV29-1 with TRBJ2-1; D perhaps matches TRBD2 (5 bases). Trimming took 4 bases from V and 2 from J, leaving 9 bases between them. The V gene's germline CDR1 is SQVTM and CDR2 ANQGSEA. This CDR3 region has 13 residues. CDR3 sequence: CSVVARTYNEQFF. CDR3 sequence (DNA): TGCAGCGTTGTAGCGCGGACCTACAATGAGCAGTTCTTC.

This chain links TRBV5-1 with TRBJ2-7; unclear D gene. V dropped 0 bases and J dropped 3 bases, with 7 bases sitting between them. This CDR3 spans 13 amino acids. Germline V lookup: CDR1 SGHRS, CDR2 YFSETQ. CDR3 in amino acids: CASSLGGNYEQYF. The DNA for the CDR3 is TGCGCCAGCAGCTTGGGCGGTAACTACGAGCAGTACTTC. The full variable domain, in which reference TRBV5-1 and TRBJ2-7 provide the parts outside the CDR3, is KAGVTQTPRYLIKTRGQQVTLSCSPISGHRSVSWYQQTPGQGLQFLFEYFSETQRNKGNFPGRFSGRQFSNSRSEMNVSTLELGDSALYLCASSLGGNYEQYFGPGTRLTVT.

This clone was detected a few times. This chain uses TRBV18 with TRBJ2-7, with 10 bases matching TRBD2. This CDR3 has 16 amino acids. From germline, CDR1 is KGHSH and CDR2 LQKENI. V lost 5 bases, J lost 1 base, and 8 bases stayed unmatched. The CDR3: CASSYSASGSSYEQYF. In nucleotides, the CDR3 is TGTGCCAGCTCATATTCGGCTAGCGGGAGTTCCTACGAGCAGTACTTC.

This clone has just a few counts. The genes are TRBV4-1 and TRBJ2-7, with D possibly being TRBD1 (6 bases). V dropped 2 bases and J dropped 0 bases, with 14 bases sitting between them. The CDR3 consists of 16 residues. Germline V lookup: CDR1 MGHRA, CDR2 YSYEKL. The CDR3 DNA is TGCGCCAGCAGCCAACAAGACAGGCCGAGCTCCTACGAGCAGTACTTC. Protein: CASSQQDRPSSYEQYF.

In its sample, this clone was seen a few times. Other nucleotide sequences from this sample produce the same CDR3. The chain employs TRBV28 and TRBJ2-7; D unclear. CDR3 length: 12 amino acids. From germline, CDR1 is MDHEN and CDR2 SYDVKM. V lost 2 bases to trimming and J lost 7 bases, with 9 bases between them. This CDR3 reads CASSLLPGEQYF. DNA of the CDR3: TGTGCCAGCAGTTTACTCCCCGGGGAGCAGTACTTC.

There are a few counts of this clone. The chain recombines TRBV2 with TRBJ1-2; TRBD1 matches at 10 bases. Per the germline V gene, CDR1 is SNHLY and CDR2 is FYNNEI. V shed 6 bases, J shed 4 bases, and the junction held 5 bases outside the gene matches. The CDR3 is made up of 14 amino acids. The CDR3 here is CASRWTGGGYGYTF. The CDR3 DNA reads as TGTGCCAGCAGGTGGACAGGGGGTGGCTATGGCTACACCTTC.

The chain joins TRBV27 to TRBJ2-7, with 10 bases fitting TRBD1. Germline CDR1 is MNHEY and CDR2 is SMNVEV (reference sequence). The CDR3 covers 14 residues. V shed 6 bases, J shed 4 bases, and the junction held 6 bases outside the gene matches. Here the CDR3 reads CASRRQGAIYEQYF. In DNA form, the CDR3 reads TGTGCCAGCAGACGACAGGGGGCTATTTACGAGCAGTACTTC.

This chain joins TRBV11-2 and TRBJ2-2; D might be TRBD1 (5 bases). Germline V gene sequence: CDR1 SGHAT, CDR2 FQNNGV. Trimming pared 6 bases from V and 6 bases from J, leaving 8 bases between. The CDR3 spans 12 residues. In DNA, the CDR3 is TGTGCCAGCAGTTCAGGGTCCGGGGAGCTGTTTTTT. This gives the protein CASSSGSGELFF.

As for this clone: An end of the junction does not agree with germline; a read error may underlie this. The chain carries TRBV19 and TRBJ2-7; 7 bases match TRBD1. The CDR3 runs to 8 residues. Germline loops: CDR1 LNHDA, CDR2 SQIVND (reference sequence). This CDR3 is CASRQGNF. The CDR3 bases are TGTGCCAGTAGACAGGGGAACTTC. Drawing the rest from reference TRBV19 and TRBJ2-7, the complete variable domain is DGGITQSPKYLFRKEGQNVTLSCEQNLNHDAMYWYRQDPGQGLRLIYYSQIVNDFQKGDIAEGYSVSREKKESFPLTVTSAQKNPTAFYLCASRQGNFGPGTRLTVT.

V usage is TRBV11-2 and J usage is TRBJ1-2; TRBD1 agrees at 10 bases. The CDR3 totals 15 residues. V shed 4 bases, J shed 9 bases, and the junction held 11 bases outside the gene matches. The germline V gene encodes CDR1 SGHAT and CDR2 FQNNGV. The DNA of the CDR3 is TGTGCCAGCAGCTCATCGGACAGGGGGACGTCTAGCTACACCTTC. Protein: CASSSSDRGTSSYTF.

This clone was detected only a few times. The chain carries TRBV5-1 and TRBJ2-5; 8 positions match TRBD2. The CDR3 consists of 14 residues. Germline assignment: CDR1 SGHRS and CDR2 YFSETQ. The trim removed 4 bases at V and 4 bases at J, leaving 6 bases unmatched. This CDR3 reads CASSPGRAGETQYF. DNA for the CDR3: TGCGCCAGCAGCCCCGGGAGGGCAGGAGAGACCCAGTACTTC.

J is TRBJ2-7 and V is TRBV29-1; the match to TRBD2 covers 11 bases. Germline assignment: CDR1 SQVTM and CDR2 ANQGSEA. The CDR3 sequence is 15 residues long. J was trimmed by 2 bases and V by 4 bases; bases with no gene match: 7. CDR3 sequence (DNA): TGCAGCGTTGCTGGACTAGCGGGTGTAACCTACGAGCAGTACTTC. It is translated as CSVAGLAGVTYEQYF.

This clone has a handful of counts. The gene calls are TRBV9 and TRBJ2-7; TRBD1 agrees at 8 bases. Per the germline V gene, CDR1 is SGDLS and CDR2 is YYNGEE. The CDR3 is 15 amino acids. Trimming cost V 0 bases and J 6 bases; bases outside gene matches: 8. The CDR3: CASSVAGQGWREQYF. For the CDR3, the DNA is TGTGCCAGCAGCGTAGCAGGACAGGGTTGGCGCGAGCAGTACTTC.

This clone was seen a handful of times. J is TRBJ2-3 and V is TRBV2; no clear D. This CDR3 has 16 amino acids. Germline V gene lookup returns CDR1 SNHLY and CDR2 FYNNEI. V was clipped by 6 bases and J by 6 bases, with 22 bases between them. In DNA form, the CDR3 reads TGTGCCAGCAGGGTCGGTGGTGACTCATTACCGGATACGCAGTATTTT. Its protein product is CASRVGGDSLPDTQYF.